This TCR beta chain is drawn from a study of blood T cells in healthy people across ages. Roughly 10 milliliters of peripheral blood were drawn from each donor into EDTA-treated tubes. The second PCR ran about 7 to 12 cycles with a sample-barcoded 5' primer and J-beta primers. Using its own MiXCR run on the 5' RACE reads, TCRdb lists one record per CDR3 protein. The sample holds 550,000 to 750,000 distinct CDR3 sequences, around 21% seen once. The CDR3 is made up of 13 amino acids. The ends were cut back, 5 bases at V and 7 bases at J, with 11 bases in the middle. The germline V gene has CDR1 LNHDA and CDR2 SQIVND (reference sequence).

The source material was blood. The receptor comes from a man aged 70 or older in good health. This chain connects TRBV19 to TRBJ2-2; D not certain. CDR3 amino acids: CASSLKVVGELFF. DNA for the CDR3: TGTGCCAGTAGTTTAAAGGTGGTCGGGGAGCTGTTTTTT.